This T cell receptor (beta chain) came from a study of beta chain features in type 1 diabetes. Overall study: Examined across all samples were almost 110 million sorted cells.

General study findings and limits: Over-representation of high TCR-expressing cells was a possible consequence of cDNA sequencing. Among all four CD4+ subsets, Type 1 diabetes patients had TCRB CDR3s that were moderately but significantly shorter. Diminished insertions and augmented deletions at VDJ junctions characterized type 1 diabetes patients.

Sequencing targeted expressed TCRB transcripts, as all isolated RNA had been reverse transcribed. The method was immunoSEQ multiplex PCR; TCRdb's version includes in-frame clones alone and lacks a portion of them. There are 630,000 or so clones in the sample; over 12% occur only once, and roughly 0.04% lies in the top ten. The germline V gene has CDR1 GTSNPN and CDR2 SVGIG (reference sequence). Trimming left V 3 bases short and J 4 bases short, with 20 bases between. The CDR3 loop spans 16 amino acids. A CD45RO/CCR7/CD25/CD127/CD95/CD27 panel sorted naive, central memory, regulatory and stem cell-like memory CD4+ cells. This clone occurred a few times. Its specificity is not known.

The sequenced sample consisted of naive CD4+ T cells from blood. The clonotype comes from a man aged 18 to 35 with type 1 diabetes. The gene calls are TRBV30 and TRBJ2-3; D is uncertain. CDR3 bases: TGTGCCTGGAGCCCAACCGAGAGGTGGTCGGCAGATACGCAGTATTTT. Residues: CAWSPTERWSADTQYF. Full variable domain (outside the CDR3, taken from reference TRBV30 and TRBJ2-3): SQTIHQWPATLVQPVGSPLSLECTVEGTSNPNLYWYRQAAGRGLQLLFYSVGIGQISSEVPQNLSASRPQDRQFILSSKKLLLSDSGFYLCAWSPTERWSADTQYFGPGTRLTVL.